The 23 T cell receptor beta chains given below trace back to one sample, sequenced in a study of beta chain features in type 1 diabetes. The sequenced template was cDNA made from the entire isolated RNA. Produced via immunoSEQ multiplex PCR; TCRdb's table is partial and in-frame only. The data hold over 150,000 clones, with 6% to 9% observed a single time. Broader study findings: The study found moderately but significantly shorter TCRB CDR3s in all four CD4+ subsets of Type 1 diabetes patients.

Their antigens remain unidentified. Specimen: central memory CD4+ T cells from blood. Receptors were obtained from a man younger than 30 with type 1 diabetes.

This clone was seen a few times. The genes are TRBV25-1 and TRBJ1-4; 7 bases agree with TRBD1. This CDR3 spans 13 amino acids. CDR1 is MGHDK and CDR2 is SYGVNS in the germline V gene. J was trimmed by 8 bases and V by 5 bases; bases with no gene match: 5. CDR3 loop: CASSKAGGEKLFF. In nucleotides, the CDR3 is TGTGCCAGCAGTAAGGCAGGGGGAGAAAAACTGTTTTTT.

The chain has TRBV19 and TRBJ2-7; 9 bases align to TRBD1. The CDR3 has 16 residues. CDR1 LNHDA and CDR2 SQIVND come from the germline V gene (reference sequence). The trim removed 4 bases at V and 6 bases at J, leaving 13 bases unmatched. CDR3 DNA: TGTGCCAGTAGTACCGCCGGGACAGGGTTTGGGCTCGAGCAGTACTTC. Residues: CASSTAGTGFGLEQYF.

V and J are TRBV6-5 and TRBJ1-2; D perhaps matches TRBD1 (6 bases). The CDR3 consists of 15 residues. CDR1 MNHEY and CDR2 SVGAGI come from the germline V gene. V lost 0 bases and J lost 5, with 13 bases in between. Here the CDR3 reads CASSYSEDRPYGYTF. The CDR3 DNA reads TGTGCCAGCAGTTACTCAGAGGACAGACCTTATGGCTACACCTTC.

The sample holds a few counts of this clone. J is TRBJ2-1 and V is TRBV5-1, with TRBD2 matching over 15 bases. The V and J ends lost 3 bases and 7 bases, in that order; junction bases with no gene match: 11. The CDR3 runs to 18 residues. Germline V lookup: CDR1 SGHRS, CDR2 YFSETQ. This CDR3 is CASSSTNAGTSGGNEQFF. CDR3 sequence (DNA): TGCGCCAGCAGCTCAACTAACGCCGGGACTAGCGGGGGGAATGAGCAGTTCTTC.

The chain uses TRBV6-5 and TRBJ2-3; 8 bases match TRBD2. This CDR3 is 16 amino acids long. V shed 4 bases, J shed 8 bases, and the junction held 14 bases outside the gene matches. Germline loops: CDR1 MNHEY, CDR2 SVGAGI. This CDR3 reads CASSSRAGVTQGTQYF. The CDR3 DNA is TGTGCCAGCAGTTCGAGAGCGGGGGTGACCCAAGGTACGCAGTATTTT.

This chain uses TRBV5-5 with TRBJ2-7; 10 bases line up with TRBD1. The length of the CDR3 is 14 residues. V lost 5 bases to trimming and J lost 2 bases; unmatched junction nucleotides: 4. Germline-derived CDR1 and CDR2 are SGHKS and YYEKEE (reference sequence). This chain's CDR3 is CASRKTGGPYEQYF. The CDR3 nucleotides read TGTGCCAGCAGGAAGACAGGGGGCCCCTACGAGCAGTACTTC. Full variable domain (missing parts from reference TRBV5-5 and TRBJ2-7): DAGVTQSPTHLIKTRGQQVTLRCSPISGHKSVSWYQQVLGQGPQFIFQYYEKEERGRGNFPDRFSARQFPNYSSELNVNALLLGDSALYLCASRKTGGPYEQYFGPGTRLTVT.

V gene TRBV30 combines with J gene TRBJ2-3, with TRBD2 identical over 10 bases. V was pared by 2 bases and J by 6 bases, with 8 bases of the junction left unmatched. From germline, CDR1 is GTSNPN and CDR2 SVGIG (reference sequence). The CDR3 is 15 amino acids. The CDR3 region has the DNA TGTGCCTGGAGTATAGCGGGGGGAGCCGGTGATACGCAGTATTTT. Translation: CAWSIAGGAGDTQYF. The full variable domain, completed using reference TRBV30 and TRBJ2-3, is SQTIHQWPATLVQPVGSPLSLECTVEGTSNPNLYWYRQAAGRGLQLLFYSVGIGQISSEVPQNLSASRPQDRQFILSSKKLLLSDSGFYLCAWSIAGGAGDTQYFGPGTRLTVL.

The V call is TRBV9, the J call TRBJ2-2, with D perhaps matching TRBD1 (6 bases). Trimming stripped 0 bases from V and 4 bases from J, with 16 bases between. The germline V gene has CDR1 SGDLS and CDR2 YYNGEE. The CDR3 consists of 17 residues. CDR3 region: CASSVVGVGARTGELFF. DNA for the CDR3: TGTGCCAGCAGCGTAGTAGGCGTGGGGGCTCGCACCGGGGAGCTGTTTTTT.

J is TRBJ2-2 and V is TRBV30; D unclear. V was cut by 0 bases and J by 1 base, with 6 bases left in between. CDR3 length: 14 residues. Germline lookup yields CDR1 GTSNPN and CDR2 SVGIG (reference sequence). Written as DNA, the CDR3 is TGTGCCTGGAGTGTACGACAGAACACCGGGGAGCTGTTTTTT. It translates to CAWSVRQNTGELFF.

J is TRBJ2-6 and V is TRBV6-5; D remains unclear. From germline, CDR1 is MNHEY and CDR2 SVGAGI. The CDR3 extends over 13 amino acids. Between the trimmed V and J ends, which lost 6 bases and 2 bases, there was a span of 5 bases. In nucleotides, the CDR3 is TGTGCCAGCAGCCCGGCTGGGGCCAACGTCCTGACTTTC. Its translation is CASSPAGANVLTF.

J is TRBJ2-1 and V is TRBV7-2, with D perhaps matching TRBD2 (5 bases). The CDR3 is 12 amino acids. In germline, CDR1 is SGHTA, CDR2 FQGNSA. Trimming removed 5 bases at V and 9 bases at J, with 11 bases between. DNA for the CDR3: TGTGCCAGCAGCCCACTAGTGCGTGAGCAGTTCTTC. This gives the protein CASSPLVREQFF. Supplemented by reference TRBV7-2 and TRBJ2-1, the full variable domain reads GAGVSQSPSNKVTEKGKDVELRCDPISGHTALYWYRQSLGQGLEFLIYFQGNSAPDKSGLPSDRFSAERTGGSVSTLTIQRTQQEDSAVYLCASSPLVREQFFGPGTRLTVL.

J is TRBJ1-4 and V is TRBV7-9; D gene ambiguous. This CDR3 spans 16 amino acids. V dropped 4 bases and J dropped 5 bases, with 17 bases sitting between them. The V gene's germline CDR1 is SEHNR and CDR2 FQNEAQ (reference sequence). CDR3 protein: CASSSNGGQINEKLFF. In DNA, the CDR3 is TGTGCCAGCAGCTCGAACGGAGGGCAAATCAATGAAAAACTGTTTTTT.

This chain uses TRBV7-8 with TRBJ1-4, with D tentatively TRBD1 (6 bases). The V gene lost 4 bases and the J gene lost 4 bases, with 13 bases spanning the gap. The CDR3 totals 15 residues. Germline V lookup: CDR1 SGHVS, CDR2 FQNEAQ. The CDR3 loop is CASSSKDSHNEKLFF. The CDR3 DNA sequence: TGTGCCAGCAGCTCGAAGGACAGTCATAATGAAAAACTGTTTTTT.

The chain recombines TRBV18 with TRBJ2-5, with 9 bases that match TRBD2. V shed 0 bases and J 2 bases; nucleotides not matched to a gene: 4. This CDR3 is built from 16 residues. The germline CDR1 and CDR2 sequences are KGHSH and LQKENI. The CDR3 is CASSPPSSGGQETQYF. Here the CDR3 DNA reads TGTGCCAGCTCACCACCGAGTAGCGGGGGACAAGAGACCCAGTACTTC.

This clone was picked up a small number of times. V usage is TRBV2 and J usage is TRBJ2-3, with D possibly TRBD1 on 6 matching bases. The CDR3 loop spans 13 amino acids. Trimming removed 6 bases at V and 10 bases at J, with 17 bases between. Germline lookup yields CDR1 SNHLY and CDR2 FYNNEI. CDR3 protein: CASRATYRAAQYF. CDR3 nucleotides: TGTGCCAGCAGGGCAACCTACAGGGCTGCGCAGTATTTT.

The chain joins TRBV29-1 to TRBJ2-5; TRBD2 aligns across 11 bases. The CDR3 runs 14 residues. V was clipped by 7 bases and J by 4 bases; unmatched bases: 8. The germline V gene has CDR1 SQVTM and CDR2 ANQGSEA. The CDR3 DNA reads as TGCAGCGCCCCCACTAGCGGGGGCGGAGAGACCCAGTACTTC. Protein: CSAPTSGGGETQYF. Complete variable domain (other parts from reference TRBV29-1 and TRBJ2-5): SAVISQKPSRDICQRGTSLTIQCQVDSQVTMMFWYRQQPGQSLTLIATANQGSEATYESGFVIDKFPISRPNLTFSTLTVSNMSPEDSSIYLCSAPTSGGGETQYFGPGTRLLVL.

This clone was seen only a few times. V and J are TRBV9 and TRBJ2-3; 9 bases match TRBD2. The germline V gene encodes CDR1 SGDLS and CDR2 YYNGEE. With V trimmed by 3 bases and J by 1 base, 3 bases remained unmatched. CDR3 length: 15 residues. CDR3 loop: CASSGGGGGTDTQYF. The CDR3 nucleotides read TGTGCCAGCAGCGGCGGCGGGGGGGGCACAGATACGCAGTATTTT.

This clone was observed many times. The chain employs TRBV28 and TRBJ2-5; D possibly corresponds to TRBD1 (5 bases). The CDR3 extends over 14 amino acids. Trimming stripped 6 bases from V and 5 bases from J, with 16 bases between. Germline CDR1 MDHEN, CDR2 SYDVKM. In DNA, the CDR3 is TGTGCCAGCAGCCGCCCCCCCGCAGGGGAGACCCAGTACTTC. It codes for CASSRPPAGETQYF.

V usage is TRBV2 and J usage is TRBJ1-1; D not certain. This CDR3 is built from 13 residues. Between the trimmed V and J ends, which lost 11 bases and 1 base, there was a span of 14 bases. Germline CDR1 SNHLY, CDR2 FYNNEI. CDR3 loop: CAGLLDANTEAFF. Here the CDR3 DNA reads TGTGCCGGGCTCCTGGATGCGAACACTGAAGCTTTCTTT.

This sequence joins TRBV6-5 and TRBJ2-7; D is unclear. Trimming took 6 bases from V and 0 from J, leaving 12 bases between them. The CDR3 runs to 14 residues. Per germline, CDR1 MNHEY and CDR2 SVGAGI. CDR3 in amino acids: CASSRKKSSYEQYF. The DNA of the CDR3 is TGTGCCAGCAGCAGGAAGAAAAGCTCCTACGAGCAGTACTTC.

The rearrangement uses TRBV18 and TRBJ1-1; 7 positions agree with TRBD1. V was pared by 6 bases and J by 2 bases, with 6 bases of the junction left unmatched. CDR3 length equals 14 residues. Germline lookup yields CDR1 KGHSH and CDR2 LQKENI. CDR3 nucleotides: TGTGCCAGCTCGCCGACAGGGCTTAACACTGAAGCTTTCTTT. It yields the protein CASSPTGLNTEAFF.

This clone was seen more than once but under ten times. The V call is TRBV7-2, the J call TRBJ1-5, with TRBD1 as a possible D gene (6 bases). Trimming stripped 5 bases from V and 3 bases from J, with 11 bases between. Per the germline V gene, CDR1 is SGHTA and CDR2 is FQGNSA. The CDR3 sequence is 14 residues long. In DNA form, the CDR3 reads TGTGCCAGCAGCCCCGGACAGTACAATCAGCCCCAGCATTTT. Translation: CASSPGQYNQPQHF.

The CDR3 DNA is TGTGCCAGCAGGTCGTATTCTAGCGGGGGTTACAATGAGCAGTTCTTC. It yields the protein CASRSYSSGGYNEQFF. The chain is built from TRBV5-8 and TRBJ2-1, with 10 bases aligning to TRBD2. V shed 5 bases and J 4 bases; nucleotides not matched to a gene: 9. Germline CDR1 reads SGHTS; CDR2 reads YDEGEE. This CDR3 is built from 16 residues.